Below, 21 T cell receptor beta chains from the same sample are listed, as sequenced in a study of T cell responses to AZD1222 COVID-19 vaccine. Sequenced by immunoSEQ multiplex PCR; TCRdb stores in-frame clones only, minus some. This sample carries fewer than 200,000 clones, about 87% of them seen once, and the ten largest clones take 5% to 7%. This specimen was peripheral blood, taken on day 0 of AZD1222 vaccination. These receptors all stem from an adult in good health.

The rearrangement uses TRBV2 and TRBJ1-1; the D gene is possibly TRBD1 (5 bases). The CDR3 covers 13 residues. Trimming took off 3 bases at V and 9 bases at J, with 14 bases between the two ends. Germline V gives CDR1 SNHLY, CDR2 FYNNEI. The DNA for the CDR3 is TGTGCCAGCAGTGAGGGTCAGGGTTTGAAAGCTTTCTTT. Residues: CASSEGQGLKAFF.

V and J are TRBV19 and TRBJ2-1; D is possibly TRBD2 (6 bases). Trimming cost V 2 bases and J 7 bases, with 12 bases left between them. The CDR3 spans 14 residues. The germline V gene has CDR1 LNHDA and CDR2 SQIVND (reference sequence). The CDR3 reads CASSITSSRNEQFF. CDR3 bases: TGTGCCAGTAGTATAACTAGCAGTAGGAATGAGCAGTTCTTC.

V and J are TRBV5-6 and TRBJ1-2; D is perhaps TRBD1 (6 bases). The CDR3 consists of 13 residues. Germline V gene data show CDR1 as SGHDT and CDR2 as YYEEEE. Deletions cut 4 bases from V and 5 bases from J, with 12 bases between. Here the CDR3 DNA reads TGTGCCAGCAGCCCGCGGGACAATTATGGCTACACCTTC. Translation gives CASSPRDNYGYTF.

The sample holds a few counts of this clone. The gene calls are TRBV28 and TRBJ1-4; the D is unclear. V was cut by 2 bases and J by 8 bases, with 12 bases left in between. CDR1 MDHEN and CDR2 SYDVKM come from the germline V gene. The CDR3 sequence is 14 residues long. Here the CDR3 reads CASSLIPVGEKLFF. CDR3 bases: TGTGCCAGCAGTTTAATCCCCGTCGGGGAAAAACTGTTTTTT.

The chain employs TRBV23-1 and TRBJ2-2; 12 nucleotides line up with TRBD1. TRBV23-1 falls under the ORF class, with uncertain function. V was pared by 0 bases and J by 3 bases, with 11 bases of the junction left unmatched. The CDR3 covers 20 residues. The CDR3 is CASSQSEGTGGRRYTGELFF. The CDR3 coding sequence is TGCGCCAGCAGTCAATCGGAGGGGACAGGGGGCCGGCGGTACACCGGGGAGCTGTTTTTT.

This clone came up once. V is TRBV27 and J is TRBJ1-2; D is undetermined. The V gene's germline CDR1 is MNHEY and CDR2 SMNVEV (reference sequence). Trimming cost V 8 bases and J 8 bases, with 24 bases left between them. The CDR3 has 15 residues. CDR3 region: CASSLVRMAGSGYTF. The CDR3 region has the DNA TGTGCCAGCTCCCTTGTCCGGATGGCCGGGAGCGGCTACACCTTC.

The genes are TRBV19 and TRBJ2-6, with TRBD1 matching over 8 bases. The V and J ends lost 8 bases and 0 bases, in that order; junction bases with no gene match: 3. Germline CDR1 is LNHDA and CDR2 is SQIVND (reference sequence). CDR3 length: 15 residues. The CDR3 spells CASQGANSGANVLTF. CDR3 nucleotide sequence: TGTGCCAGTCAGGGGGCTAACTCTGGGGCCAACGTCCTGACTTTC. Filled out from reference TRBV19 and TRBJ2-6, the complete variable domain reads DGGITQSPKYLFRKEGQNVTLSCEQNLNHDAMYWYRQDPGQGLRLIYYSQIVNDFQKGDIAEGYSVSREKKESFPLTVTSAQKNPTAFYLCASQGANSGANVLTFGAGSRLTVL.

The V gene is TRBV5-1, the J gene TRBJ2-5, with a tentative D call TRBD2 (5 bases). In germline, CDR1 is SGHRS, CDR2 YFSETQ. Trimming took 4 bases from V and 5 from J, leaving 18 bases between them. The CDR3 contains 15 residues. Here the CDR3 reads CASSPRTGAVETQYF. The DNA for the CDR3 is TGCGCCAGCAGCCCCCGGACTGGAGCAGTGGAGACCCAGTACTTC.

This clone was counted at least ten times. V gene TRBV18 combines with J gene TRBJ1-2; maybe TRBD1 (6 bases). This CDR3 spans 12 amino acids. Germline CDR1 and CDR2: KGHSH and LQKENI. Trimming took off 1 base at V and 8 bases at J, with 8 bases between the two ends. In DNA, the CDR3 is TGTGCCAGCTCACCACAGGGGGTCGGCTACACCTTC. Translating it yields CASSPQGVGYTF.

The chain has TRBV4-2 and TRBJ2-1, with D unresolved. Trimming cost V 1 base and J 6 bases, with 13 bases left between them. The CDR3 has 15 amino acids. Germline V lookup: CDR1 LGHNA, CDR2 YNFKEQ. The CDR3 DNA sequence: TGTGCCAGCAGCCAAGTCCTGACGACCCCCAATGAGCAGTTCTTC. Protein product: CASSQVLTTPNEQFF.

The chain has TRBV27 and TRBJ1-4; maybe TRBD1 (6 bases). Trimming shortened V by 3 bases and J by 7 bases, and 12 bases separated the two germline ends. The CDR3 extends over 14 amino acids. Germline V gene lookup returns CDR1 MNHEY and CDR2 SMNVEV (reference sequence). Written as DNA, the CDR3 is TGTGCCAGCAGTTTTCAGGGGATAGGTGAAAAACTGTTTTTT. Protein sequence: CASSFQGIGEKLFF.

The rearrangement links TRBV9 to TRBJ2-1; 7 bases line up with TRBD2. There are 15 residues in the CDR3. The trim removed 3 bases at V and 4 bases at J, leaving 7 bases unmatched. Germline V lookup: CDR1 SGDLS, CDR2 YYNGEE. In nucleotides, the CDR3 is TGTGCCAGCAGCGCCCCTAGCGGTCCTTACAATGAGCAGTTCTTC. This gives the protein CASSAPSGPYNEQFF.

J is TRBJ1-2 and V is TRBV19, with TRBD1 identical over 10 bases. CDR1 is LNHDA and CDR2 is SQIVND in the germline V gene (reference sequence). This CDR3 comprises 14 residues. After removal of 6 bases from V and 14 bases from J, the junction contained 15 bases not matched to a gene. In DNA form, the CDR3 reads TGTGCCAGTAGCAGGGGACAGGGGTCCCTAAGTTCGACCTTC. Translation: CASSRGQGSLSSTF.

This chain uses TRBV7-9 with TRBJ1-2; D is uncertain. CDR3 length: 13 residues. Germline V gene data show CDR1 as SEHNR and CDR2 as FQNEAQ (reference sequence). Trimming stripped 1 base from V and 6 bases from J, with 9 bases between. The CDR3 is CASSLDRMDGYTF. CDR3 bases: TGTGCCAGCAGCTTAGACAGAATGGATGGCTACACCTTC.

The V call is TRBV7-2, the J call TRBJ2-1, with D possibly being TRBD1 or TRBD2 (5 bases each). V lost 3 bases and J 5 bases, leaving 20 bases between the germline ends. The CDR3 length is 17 residues. Per the germline V gene, CDR1 is SGHTA and CDR2 is FQGNSA. CDR3 amino acids: CASSFGLGVDGDNEQFF. CDR3 DNA: TGTGCCAGCAGCTTCGGCTTAGGGGTCGACGGGGACAATGAGCAGTTCTTC.

CDR3 bases: TGTGCCAGCAGCTTACGGGATCGGCGGGGGGGCCCAGAGACCCAGTACTTC. It yields the protein CASSLRDRRGGPETQYF. This chain joins TRBV7-2 and TRBJ2-5; 9 positions agree with TRBD2. CDR1 is SGHTA and CDR2 is FQGNSA in the germline V gene. This CDR3 has 17 amino acids. V lost 2 bases, J lost 4 bases, and 11 bases stayed unmatched.

The chain employs TRBV7-3 and TRBJ2-7, with D hard to call. CDR3 size: 15 residues. Trimming took 2 bases from V and 6 from J, leaving 17 bases between them. CDR1 and CDR2 (germline): SGHTA, FQGTGA. The CDR3 reads CASSLGDPRSCEQYF. In DNA, the CDR3 is TGTGCCAGCAGCTTAGGAGATCCCCGCTCGTGCGAGCAGTACTTC.

The gene calls are TRBV28 and TRBJ2-1; 7 nucleotides match TRBD2. Losses at the gene ends were 10 bases for V and 6 bases for J; bases not matched to a gene: 9. Germline loops: CDR1 MDHEN, CDR2 SYDVKM. The CDR3 extends over 13 amino acids. CDR3: CATYGGESNEQFF. The CDR3 DNA reads TGTGCCACCTATGGGGGGGAGTCCAATGAGCAGTTCTTC. The full variable domain, its missing parts supplied by reference TRBV28 and TRBJ2-1, is DVKVTQSSRYLVKRTGEKVFLECVQDMDHENMFWYRQDPGLGLRLIYFSYDVKMKEKGDIPEGYSVSREKKERFSLILESASTNQTSMYLCATYGGESNEQFFGPGTRLTVL.

The chain is built from TRBV19 and TRBJ1-1; a possible D gene is TRBD1 (5 bases). Germline V gives CDR1 LNHDA, CDR2 SQIVND (reference sequence). This CDR3 region has 14 residues. V was trimmed by 10 bases and J by 7 bases, leaving 22 bases between them. The CDR3 DNA reads as TGTGCCATCCATTTTCCGGGGACTCAACGTGAAGCTTTCTTT. This encodes CAIHFPGTQREAFF.

The chain couples TRBV6-7 to TRBJ2-3, with 7 bases that match TRBD1. TRBV6-7 is an ORF for which the function is uncertain. V lost 2 bases, J lost 1 base, and 3 bases stayed unmatched. The CDR3 loop spans 15 amino acids. The CDR3 DNA sequence: TGTGCCAGCAGTTACGTCACAGGGGGCACAGATACGCAGTATTTT. Amino acid sequence: CASSYVTGGTDTQYF.

This clone was counted a few times. The chain recombines TRBV7-9 with TRBJ1-1; possible D gene TRBD1, 5 bases. Germline-derived CDR1 and CDR2 are SEHNR and FQNEAQ (reference sequence). V gave up 3 bases and J gave up 4 bases, with 9 bases separating them. The CDR3 loop spans 13 amino acids. The CDR3 DNA reads as TGTGCCAGCAGCTTGGGACGGCTCACTGAAGCTTTCTTT. Translated, it gives CASSLGRLTEAFF.